This T cell receptor (beta chain) was sequenced in a study of Graves' ophthalmopathy and Graves' hyperthyroidism. The PBMCs were taken from approximately 9 ml of fresh peripheral blood. Comment on this clonotype: The antigen is not known.

Germline V gives CDR1 SGHTA, CDR2 FQGTGA. CDR3 length: 15 residues. Deletions cut 6 bases from V and 8 bases from J, with 22 bases between. Study-level findings and limits: The study's model predicted ophthalmopathy progression at 70.59% sensitivity and approximately 78% specificity.

Beta-chain TCR CDR3 regions were amplified from RNA transcripts. Second-round multiplex PCR came after first-round RT-PCR with HTBI primers. Via MiXCR, TCRdb re-called the multiplex PCR reads, giving one row per CDR3 protein. The table shows 300,000 to 500,000 distinct CDR3 sequences, with over 15% occurring only once. Sequenced material: peripheral blood. The chain recombines TRBV7-3 with TRBJ1-1, with a possible D match to TRBD1 (5 bases). This clonotype was obtained from a woman aged 18-29 years with stable Graves' hyperthyroidism. This CDR3 is CASSLVGGGGAEAFF. CDR3 nucleotide sequence: TGTGCCAGCAGTTTAGTGGGGGGGGGTGGAGCGGAAGCTTTCTTT.